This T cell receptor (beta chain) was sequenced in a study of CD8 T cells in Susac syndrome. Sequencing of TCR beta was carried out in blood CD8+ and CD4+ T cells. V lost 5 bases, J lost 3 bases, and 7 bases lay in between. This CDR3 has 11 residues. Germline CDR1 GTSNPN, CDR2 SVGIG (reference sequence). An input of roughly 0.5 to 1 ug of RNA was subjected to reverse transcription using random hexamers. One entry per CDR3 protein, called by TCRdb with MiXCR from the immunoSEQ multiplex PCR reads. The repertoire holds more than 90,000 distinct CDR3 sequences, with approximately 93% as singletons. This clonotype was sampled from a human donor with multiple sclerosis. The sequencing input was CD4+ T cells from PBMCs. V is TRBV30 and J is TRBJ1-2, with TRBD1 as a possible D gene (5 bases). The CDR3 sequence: CAWGGYYGYTF. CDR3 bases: TGTGCCTGGGGGGGGTACTATGGCTACACCTTC. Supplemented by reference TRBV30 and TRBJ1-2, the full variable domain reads SQTIHQWPATLVQPVGSPLSLECTVEGTSNPNLYWYRQAAGRGLQLLFYSVGIGQISSEVPQNLSASRPQDRQFILSSKKLLLSDSGFYLCAWGGYYGYTFGSGTRLTVV.